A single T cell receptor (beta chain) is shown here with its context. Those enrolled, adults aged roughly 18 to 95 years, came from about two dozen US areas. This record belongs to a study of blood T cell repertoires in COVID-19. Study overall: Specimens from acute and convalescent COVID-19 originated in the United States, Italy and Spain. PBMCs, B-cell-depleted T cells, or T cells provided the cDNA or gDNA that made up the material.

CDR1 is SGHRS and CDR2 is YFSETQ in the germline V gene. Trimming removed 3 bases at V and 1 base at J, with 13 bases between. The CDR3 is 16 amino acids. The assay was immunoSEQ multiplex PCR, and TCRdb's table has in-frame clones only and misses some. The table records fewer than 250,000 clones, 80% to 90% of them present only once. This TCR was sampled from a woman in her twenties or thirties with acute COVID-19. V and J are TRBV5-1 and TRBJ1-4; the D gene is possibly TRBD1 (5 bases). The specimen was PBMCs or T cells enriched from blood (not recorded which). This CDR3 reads CASSSPTGGTNEKLFF. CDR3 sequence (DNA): TGCGCCAGCAGCTCCCCGACCGGGGGAACTAATGAAAAACTGTTTTTT.